The entry below gives a single T cell receptor beta chain sequence along with its context. Its cognate antigen is unknown. The source of the sample is a study of T cell repertoires in cytomegalovirus infection. Study background: CMV infection plus the matching HLA type was flagged by public TCR beta signatures.

Study-wide results and caveats: The ex vivo response was dominated by HLA-C-restricted CMV-specific TCR beta clonotypes.

TCRdb re-derived calls from the reads in MiXCR, one entry per CDR3 protein. The data show hundreds of thousands of distinct CDR3 sequences, roughly 30% seen once. Trimming took off 2 bases at V and 1 base at J, with 11 bases between the two ends. The CDR3 contains 15 residues. The V gene's germline CDR1 is LNHDA and CDR2 SQIVND (reference sequence). The specimen comprised cultured CD8+ T cells from PBMCs, sampled from culture after CMV antigen stimulation. The origin of this receptor is a human donor in good health (CMV status not recorded). Some clones in this sample may be carry-over from other donors' samples. V and J are TRBV19 and TRBJ1-1, with D tentatively TRBD1 (5 bases). The chain's CDR3 is CASSITGRTNTEAFF. The DNA of the CDR3 is TGTGCCAGTAGTATAACGGGGCGGACGAACACTGAAGCTTTCTTT.